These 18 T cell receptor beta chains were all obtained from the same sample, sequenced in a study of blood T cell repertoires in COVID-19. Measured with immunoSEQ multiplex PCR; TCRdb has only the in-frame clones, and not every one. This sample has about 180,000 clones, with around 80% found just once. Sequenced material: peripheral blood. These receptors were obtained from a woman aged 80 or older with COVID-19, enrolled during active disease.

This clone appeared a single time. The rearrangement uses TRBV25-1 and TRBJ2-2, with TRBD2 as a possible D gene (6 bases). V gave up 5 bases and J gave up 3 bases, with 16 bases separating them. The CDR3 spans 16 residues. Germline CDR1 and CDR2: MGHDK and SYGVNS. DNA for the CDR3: TGTGCCAGCAGTCCCCTAGATACGGGGGACACCGGGGAGCTGTTTTTT. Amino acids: CASSPLDTGDTGELFF. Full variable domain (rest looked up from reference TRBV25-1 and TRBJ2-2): EADIYQTPRYLVIGTGKKITLECSQTMGHDKMYWYQQDPGMELHLIHYSYGVNSTEKGDLSSESTVSRIRTEHFPLTLESARPSHTSQYLCASSPLDTGDTGELFFGEGSRLTVL.

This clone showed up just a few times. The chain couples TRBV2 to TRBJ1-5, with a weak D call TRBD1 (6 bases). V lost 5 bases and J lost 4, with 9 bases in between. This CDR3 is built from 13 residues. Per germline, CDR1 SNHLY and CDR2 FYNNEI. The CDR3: CASSSGQNQPQHF. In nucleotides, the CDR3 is TGTGCCAGCAGTTCGGGACAAAATCAGCCCCAGCATTTT.

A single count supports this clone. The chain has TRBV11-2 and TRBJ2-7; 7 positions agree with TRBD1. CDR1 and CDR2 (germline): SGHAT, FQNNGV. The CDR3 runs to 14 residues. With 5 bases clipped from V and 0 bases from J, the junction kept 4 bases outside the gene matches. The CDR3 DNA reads TGTGCCAGCAGCGGGACAGCACGCTCCTACGAGCAGTACTTC. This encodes CASSGTARSYEQYF.

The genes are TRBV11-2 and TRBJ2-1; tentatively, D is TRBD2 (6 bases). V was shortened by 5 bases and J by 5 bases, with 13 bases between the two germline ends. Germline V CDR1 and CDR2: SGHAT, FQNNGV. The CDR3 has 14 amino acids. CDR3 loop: CASSLGTSNNEQFF. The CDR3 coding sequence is TGTGCCAGCAGCCTCGGGACTTCTAACAATGAGCAGTTCTTC.

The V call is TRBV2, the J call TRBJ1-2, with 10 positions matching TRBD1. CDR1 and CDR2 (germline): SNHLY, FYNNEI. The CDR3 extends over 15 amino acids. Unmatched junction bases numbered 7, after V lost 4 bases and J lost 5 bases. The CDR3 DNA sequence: TGTGCCAGCAGTGCCTGGACAGGGGGGAATTATGGCTACACCTTC. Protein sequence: CASSAWTGGNYGYTF.

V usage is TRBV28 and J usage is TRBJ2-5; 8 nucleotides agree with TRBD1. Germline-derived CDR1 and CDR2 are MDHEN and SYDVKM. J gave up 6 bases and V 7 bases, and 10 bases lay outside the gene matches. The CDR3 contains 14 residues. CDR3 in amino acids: CASNQWDRSQTQYF. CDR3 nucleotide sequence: TGTGCCAGCAACCAATGGGACAGGAGTCAGACCCAGTACTTC.

DNA of the CDR3: TGTGCCAGCAGCTTGCTTGCGGGGGGTCCTCCCCAAGAGACCCAGTACTTC. It is translated as CASSLLAGGPPQETQYF. V is TRBV7-2 and J is TRBJ2-5; 8 bases are a match to TRBD2. CDR1 and CDR2 from the germline V gene are SGHTA and FQGNSA. CDR3 size: 17 residues. V trimming: 3 bases; J trimming: 1 base; junction bases outside the gene matches: 10.

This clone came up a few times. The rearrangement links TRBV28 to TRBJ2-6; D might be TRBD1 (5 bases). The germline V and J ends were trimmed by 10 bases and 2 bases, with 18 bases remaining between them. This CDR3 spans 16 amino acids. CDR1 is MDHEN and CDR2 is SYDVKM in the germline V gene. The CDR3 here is CATNLPRATGANVLTF. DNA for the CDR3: TGTGCCACCAACCTCCCCAGGGCTACTGGGGCCAACGTCCTGACTTTC. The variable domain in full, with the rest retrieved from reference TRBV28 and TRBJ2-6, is DVKVTQSSRYLVKRTGEKVFLECVQDMDHENMFWYRQDPGLGLRLIYFSYDVKMKEKGDIPEGYSVSREKKERFSLILESASTNQTSMYLCATNLPRATGANVLTFGAGSRLTVL.

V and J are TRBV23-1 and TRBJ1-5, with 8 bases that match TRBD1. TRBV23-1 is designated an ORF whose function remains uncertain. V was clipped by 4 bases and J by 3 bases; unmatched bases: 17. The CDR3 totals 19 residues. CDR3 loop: CASSLPSPGQGLLNQPQHF. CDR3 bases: TGCGCCAGCAGTCTCCCCAGCCCCGGACAGGGCTTACTCAATCAGCCCCAGCATTTT.

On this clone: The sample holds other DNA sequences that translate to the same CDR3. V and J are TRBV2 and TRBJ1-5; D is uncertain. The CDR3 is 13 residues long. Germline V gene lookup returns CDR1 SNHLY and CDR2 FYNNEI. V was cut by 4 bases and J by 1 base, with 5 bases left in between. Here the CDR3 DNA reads TGTGCCAGCAGTGGTCAGAGCAATCAGCCCCAGCATTTT. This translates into CASSGQSNQPQHF.

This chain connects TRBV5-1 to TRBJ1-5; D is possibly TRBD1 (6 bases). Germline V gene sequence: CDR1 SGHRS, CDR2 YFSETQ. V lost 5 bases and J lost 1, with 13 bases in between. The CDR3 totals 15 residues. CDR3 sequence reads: CASSPGTSSNQPQHF. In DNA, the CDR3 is TGCGCCAGCAGTCCCGGGACATCAAGCAATCAGCCCCAGCATTTT. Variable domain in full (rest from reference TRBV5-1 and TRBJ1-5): KAGVTQTPRYLIKTRGQQVTLSCSPISGHRSVSWYQQTPGQGLQFLFEYFSETQRNKGNFPGRFSGRQFSNSRSEMNVSTLELGDSALYLCASSPGTSSNQPQHFGDGTRLSIL.

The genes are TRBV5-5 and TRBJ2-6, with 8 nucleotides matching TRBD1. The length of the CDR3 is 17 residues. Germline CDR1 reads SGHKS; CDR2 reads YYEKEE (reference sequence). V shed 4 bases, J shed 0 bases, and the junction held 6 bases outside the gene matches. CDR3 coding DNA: TGTGCCAGCAGCCCGTGGACAGGGTACTCTGGGGCCAACGTCCTGACTTTC. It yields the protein CASSPWTGYSGANVLTF. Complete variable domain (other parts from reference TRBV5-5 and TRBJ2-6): DAGVTQSPTHLIKTRGQQVTLRCSPISGHKSVSWYQQVLGQGPQFIFQYYEKEERGRGNFPDRFSARQFPNYSSELNVNALLLGDSALYLCASSPWTGYSGANVLTFGAGSRLTVL.

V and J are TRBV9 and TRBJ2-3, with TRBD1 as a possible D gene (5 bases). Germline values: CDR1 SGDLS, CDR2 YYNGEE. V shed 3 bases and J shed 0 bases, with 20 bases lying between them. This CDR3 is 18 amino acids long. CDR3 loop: CASSGGTDTVESTDTQYF. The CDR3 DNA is TGTGCCAGCAGCGGCGGTACGGACACCGTAGAAAGCACAGATACGCAGTATTTT.

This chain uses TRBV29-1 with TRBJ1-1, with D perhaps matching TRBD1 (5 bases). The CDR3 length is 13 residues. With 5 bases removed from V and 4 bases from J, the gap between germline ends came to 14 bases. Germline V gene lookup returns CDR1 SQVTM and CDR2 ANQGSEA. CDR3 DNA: TGCAGCGTTTGGAGGGCCCAGGGCACTGAAGCTTTCTTT. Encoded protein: CSVWRAQGTEAFF.

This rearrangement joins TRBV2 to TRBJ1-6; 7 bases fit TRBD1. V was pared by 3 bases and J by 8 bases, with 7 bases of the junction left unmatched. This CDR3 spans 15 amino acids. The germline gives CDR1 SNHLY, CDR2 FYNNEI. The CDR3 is CASSERTGGDSPLHF. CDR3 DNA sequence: TGTGCCAGCAGTGAGAGGACAGGAGGAGATTCACCCCTCCACTTT.

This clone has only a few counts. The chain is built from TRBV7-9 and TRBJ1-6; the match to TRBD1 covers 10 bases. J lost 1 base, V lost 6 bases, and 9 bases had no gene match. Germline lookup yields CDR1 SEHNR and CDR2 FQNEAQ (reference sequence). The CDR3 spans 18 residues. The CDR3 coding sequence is TGTGCCAGCAGTTCGTCTTGGGACAGGGGATCCTATAATTCACCCCTCCACTTT. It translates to CASSSSWDRGSYNSPLHF.

CDR3 nucleotides: TGTGCCAGCAGTTTGCGGAGGGGTGGCGGGGAGCTGTTTTTT. Amino acids: CASSLRRGGGELFF. The chain carries TRBV28 and TRBJ2-2; a weak D match, TRBD2 (6 bases). V shed 3 bases and J shed 7 bases, with 12 bases lying between them. The germline V gene encodes CDR1 MDHEN and CDR2 SYDVKM. The CDR3 has 14 amino acids.

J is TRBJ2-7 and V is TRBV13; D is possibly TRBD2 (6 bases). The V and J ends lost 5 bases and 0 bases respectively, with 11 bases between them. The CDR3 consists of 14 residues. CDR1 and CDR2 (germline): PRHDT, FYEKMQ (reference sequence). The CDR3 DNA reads TGTGCCAGCAGCCCCGGGACTTTCTCCTACGAGCAGTACTTC. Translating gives CASSPGTFSYEQYF.